This entry describes one T cell receptor beta chain. This clone came up a few times. No cognate antigen has been identified for it. The sample holds no much larger clone one base away, and base qualities are not on file. These data originate in a study of beta chain features in type 1 diabetes (dated by TCRdb to between 2018 and 2020). At the level of the whole study: No differences in mean age, gender distribution, total cell number or subset yield were found between patients and healthy donors. A total of about 100,000,000 sorted cells were examined across all samples, and RNA yield correlated strongly with the number of cells per subset. In the study, TCRB repertoires of sorted circulating CD4+ T cell subsets from recently diagnosed type 1 diabetes patients were compared with those of matched healthy donors. Regulatory and stem cell-like memory subsets were isolated from only 8 patients and 8 healthy donors, whereas naive and central memory subsets came from all 28 donors.

The CDR3 sequence holds 15 residues, the cysteine and phenylalanine included. CDR3 DNA is the only sequence kept; it has 45 bases, read in frame from the first base. The germline V gene encodes CDR1 SGHAT and CDR2 FQNNGV. V is pared back by 5 bases and J by 4 bases, with 15 bases lying between the germline termini. The entire amount of isolated RNA was reverse transcribed using the High Capacity cDNA Reverse Transcription Kit, so the sequenced TCRB transcripts were expressed ones. Naive, central memory and regulatory T cell samples underwent deep immunoSEQ sequencing, averaging around 3.7 million total reads per sample. Sorted cells were lysed in RLT buffer and RNA was extracted with DNase-treated RNeasy Micro or Mini kits, depending on cell number. Each cell subset was processed on its own to prevent cross-contamination, while patient and healthy donor samples were processed together. The immunoSEQ multiplex PCR was used to amplify TCRB sequences from cDNA, yielding 87-bp fragments that span the CDR3 region. Sequencing of the amplicons was performed on the Illumina HiSeq platform. As for how the authors treated the data: Synthetic template baselines were used to correct PCR bias computationally, reads within Hamming distance 2 were collapsed together, and singletons that could not be merged were discarded. Reads were aligned against IMGT so that V, D and J genes, CDR3 length and insertions or deletions at six rearrangement sites could be assigned. Clonotype counts were normalized to sorted cell number within each subset before computing true diversity and Gini coefficients with the tcR R package. The overlap coefficient, calculated on TCRB nucleotide sequences, was used to measure repertoire sharing. Out-of-frame TCRB sequences from naive cells were analyzed as a proxy for the pre-selection repertoire. This immuneACCESS table, as held by TCRdb, lists in-frame sequences with V and J called but not all clones. Of the missing ones, under half trace to an unresolved V gene in checked studies; the others have no known cause. The V and J calls and the clone size are those of that table, but D and trimming were determined from the DNA. A total of about 340,000 clones appear in this sample, roughly 14% of them only once. The ten largest clones take up roughly 0.015% of the sample.

Broad study findings and their caveats: At VDJ recombination sites, type 1 diabetes patients had fewer insertions and more deleted nucleotides, which implies abnormalities in thymic rearrangement. Because cDNA rather than genomic DNA was sequenced, highly expressing activated cells could have been over-represented, although no difference in activation and CD3 levels was found between groups. Naive, central memory and regulatory TCRB repertoires appeared to be more similar among patients than among healthy donors. A moderate but significant shortening of TCRB CDR3 length was observed in type 1 diabetes patients in all four CD4+ subsets. PCR might favor shorter templates, but patient and control samples were amplified and corrected together, so any skew would affect both groups equally. HLA sub-analyses involved small numbers of individuals, so any influence of HLA type on TCRB rearrangement remained unresolved.

Each donor gave one peripheral blood draw, averaging roughly 120 mL, which was collected into heparinised tubes. A BD FACSAria II was used to sort naive, central memory, regulatory and stem cell-like memory CD4+ T cells with a panel that included CD45RO, CCR7, CD25, CD127, CD95 and CD27. All sorted populations exceeded 95% purity. Right away, PBMCs were isolated by Lymphoprep density gradient centrifugation and were stained directly, with no culture step. To minimize batch effects, samples were stained and sorted in pairs, one healthy donor with one patient per experiment. The V gene is TRBV11-2 and the J gene is TRBJ2-1; a tentative D match to TRBD2 spans 6 bases. The sequenced material came from naive CD4+ T cells from blood. The cell subset or site label corresponds to: true naive CD4+ T cells. The sequence was collected from a woman younger than 35 with type 1 diabetes. At the DNA level, the sequence is TGTGCCAGCAGCGGCCGACTAGGGGAATACAATGAGCAGTTCTTC. Its translation is CASSGRLGEYNEQFF.